This T cell receptor beta chain is drawn from a study of blood T cells in healthy people across ages. Overall study results and limits: More naive CD4+ cells and higher diversity marked long-lived donors relative to aged donors.

This clonotype appeared a few times. Antigen unknown. Total RNA, at least 5 micrograms per sample, came from PBMCs. Through a sample-barcoded 5' primer and a J-beta primer mix, a second PCR was run for roughly 6 to 11 cycles. TCRdb reprocessed the 5' RACE reads via MiXCR and lists one record per CDR3 protein. Of roughly 800,000 distinct CDR3 sequences in the sample, roughly 64% were seen once. The sequenced sample consisted of blood. The TCR sequence derives from a man aged 30 to 39 in good health.

The CDR3 DNA reads TGTGCCAGCAGTGGTCACAGGGACGAGCAGTACTTC. Its translation: CASSGHRDEQYF. The chain is built from TRBV2 and TRBJ2-7, with a possible D match to TRBD1 (6 bases). The ends were cut back, 4 bases at V and 5 bases at J, with 9 bases in the middle. CDR1 and CDR2 from the germline V gene are SNHLY and FYNNEI. The CDR3 contains 12 residues.